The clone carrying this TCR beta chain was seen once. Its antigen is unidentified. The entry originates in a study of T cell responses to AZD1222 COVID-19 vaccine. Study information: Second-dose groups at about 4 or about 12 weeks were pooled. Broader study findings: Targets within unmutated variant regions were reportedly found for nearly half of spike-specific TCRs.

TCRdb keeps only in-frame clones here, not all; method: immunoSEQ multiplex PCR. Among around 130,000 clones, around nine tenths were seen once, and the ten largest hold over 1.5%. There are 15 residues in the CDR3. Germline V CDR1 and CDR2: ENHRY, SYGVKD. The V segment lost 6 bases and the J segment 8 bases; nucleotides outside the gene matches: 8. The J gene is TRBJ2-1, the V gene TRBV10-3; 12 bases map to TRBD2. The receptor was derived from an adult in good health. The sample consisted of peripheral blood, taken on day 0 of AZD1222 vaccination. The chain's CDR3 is CAISAMTSGRDEQFF. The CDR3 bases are TGTGCCATCAGCGCGATGACTAGCGGGAGAGATGAGCAGTTCTTC.